This passage covers 10 T cell receptor beta chains from one sample sequenced in a study of T cells in Graves' hyperthyroidism and ophthalmopathy. Amplified regions were TCR beta CDR3 sequences from RNA transcripts. The TCR CDR3 first-round RT-PCR relied on the HTBI primer set. TCRdb re-analysed the multiplex PCR reads in MiXCR, keeping a single row per CDR3 protein. The repertoire holds a few hundred thousand distinct CDR3 sequences, with around 25% as singletons. Sequencing was performed on blood. The receptors were sampled from a man aged 50 to 59 with Graves' hyperthyroidism.

As regards this clonotype: A single base separates this from a much larger clone, so it may be a read error. This rearrangement joins TRBV7-3 to TRBJ2-1; weak D call: TRBD2 (6 bases). The CDR3 has 17 amino acids. Germline CDR1 and CDR2: SGHTA and FQGTGA. Written as DNA, the CDR3 is TGTGCCAGCAGCTTAAGAGGCGGGACGAGCTCCTACAATGGGCAGTTCTTC. Translated: CASSLRGGTSSYNGQFF.

The chain combines TRBV19 with TRBJ1-1, with D uncertain. Germline values: CDR1 LNHDA, CDR2 SQIVND (reference sequence). The CDR3 extends over 13 amino acids. V lost 7 bases, J lost 1 base, and 10 bases lay in between. The CDR3 region has the DNA TGTGCCAGTACCGCCGAGTGGAACACTGAAGCTTTCTTT. Translating it yields CASTAEWNTEAFF.

The chain links TRBV19 to TRBJ2-5; 8 bases map to TRBD1. Trimming took 6 bases from V and 5 from J; bases not matched to a gene: 11. Germline V lookup: CDR1 LNHDA, CDR2 SQIVND (reference sequence). The CDR3 contains 15 residues. As DNA, the CDR3 is TGTGCCAGTAGACCGGGGACAGGTGTGGCGGAGACCCAGTACTTC. This gives the protein CASRPGTGVAETQYF. Complete variable domain (other parts from reference TRBV19 and TRBJ2-5): DGGITQSPKYLFRKEGQNVTLSCEQNLNHDAMYWYRQDPGQGLRLIYYSQIVNDFQKGDIAEGYSVSREKKESFPLTVTSAQKNPTAFYLCASRPGTGVAETQYFGPGTRLLVL.

This clonotype was recorded a few times. The genes are TRBV5-1 and TRBJ1-2; perhaps TRBD1 as D (5 bases). There are 16 residues in the CDR3. V lost 3 bases to trimming and J lost 7 bases, with 22 bases between them. Germline assignment: CDR1 SGHRS and CDR2 YFSETQ. Here the CDR3 reads CASSSDLMTDLGGYTF. The CDR3 DNA reads as TGCGCCAGCAGCTCCGACCTAATGACAGATCTGGGTGGCTACACCTTC. The full variable domain, in which reference TRBV5-1 and TRBJ1-2 provide the parts outside the CDR3, is KAGVTQTPRYLIKTRGQQVTLSCSPISGHRSVSWYQQTPGQGLQFLFEYFSETQRNKGNFPGRFSGRQFSNSRSEMNVSTLELGDSALYLCASSSDLMTDLGGYTFGSGTRLTVV.

This clonotype was counted a few times. The chain employs TRBV28 and TRBJ2-7; unclear D gene. The CDR3 covers 12 residues. The V end was cut by 6 bases, the J end by 3 bases, with 9 bases between. Germline CDR1 MDHEN, CDR2 SYDVKM. Here the CDR3 DNA reads TGTGCCAGCAGCAAACAGATCTACGAGCAGTACTTC. It translates to CASSKQIYEQYF.

A word on this clonotype: Since a much larger clone is just one base distant, this may be a read error. CDR3 loop: CASSLRLTFNVQYF. The CDR3 DNA reads TGTGCCAGCAGCTTACGATTGACATTCAACGTGCAGTACTTC. The chain links TRBV7-3 to TRBJ2-7, with D unresolved. The germline CDR1 and CDR2 sequences are SGHTA and FQGTGA. The CDR3 sequence is 14 residues long. Trimming cost V 2 bases and J 9 bases, with 17 bases left between them.

In this sample, this clonotype turned up many times. The chain employs TRBV12-3 or TRBV12-4 and TRBJ1-2, with 8 bases lining up with TRBD1. The CDR3 length is 13 residues. The V and J ends lost 5 bases and 7 bases, in that order; junction bases with no gene match: 6. The CDR3: CASSPMQGAGYTF. The CDR3, as DNA: TGTGCCAGCAGTCCAATGCAGGGGGCTGGCTACACCTTC.

This clonotype was found a few times. This rearrangement joins TRBV12-5 to TRBJ2-3; perhaps TRBD2 as D (5 bases). Germline values: CDR1 LGHNT, CDR2 FRNRAP. V lost 1 base and J lost 0, with 8 bases in between. The CDR3 runs 15 residues. The CDR3 loop reads CASGLAAESTDTQYF. The DNA for the CDR3 is TGTGCTAGTGGTTTGGCAGCGGAAAGCACAGATACGCAGTATTTT.

The chain couples TRBV7-3 to TRBJ2-1; TRBD2 matches 10 bases. Germline V gene sequence: CDR1 SGHTA, CDR2 FQGTGA. The CDR3 consists of 18 residues. V was clipped by 0 bases and J by 7 bases; unmatched bases: 12. The CDR3 DNA is TGTGCCAGCAGCTTAACGTTTACTAGCGGGAACTTCGCGAATGAGCAGTTCTTC. Residues: CASSLTFTSGNFANEQFF.

V usage is TRBV3-1 and J usage is TRBJ2-5, with 11 bases matching TRBD1. In germline, CDR1 is LGHDT, CDR2 YNNKEL (reference sequence). CDR3 size: 13 residues. V dropped 5 bases and J dropped 12; count of bases not matched to a gene: 8. The CDR3 sequence is CASSDGGQGGKYF. CDR3 in DNA: TGTGCCAGCAGCGATGGGGGACAGGGGGGAAAGTACTTC.